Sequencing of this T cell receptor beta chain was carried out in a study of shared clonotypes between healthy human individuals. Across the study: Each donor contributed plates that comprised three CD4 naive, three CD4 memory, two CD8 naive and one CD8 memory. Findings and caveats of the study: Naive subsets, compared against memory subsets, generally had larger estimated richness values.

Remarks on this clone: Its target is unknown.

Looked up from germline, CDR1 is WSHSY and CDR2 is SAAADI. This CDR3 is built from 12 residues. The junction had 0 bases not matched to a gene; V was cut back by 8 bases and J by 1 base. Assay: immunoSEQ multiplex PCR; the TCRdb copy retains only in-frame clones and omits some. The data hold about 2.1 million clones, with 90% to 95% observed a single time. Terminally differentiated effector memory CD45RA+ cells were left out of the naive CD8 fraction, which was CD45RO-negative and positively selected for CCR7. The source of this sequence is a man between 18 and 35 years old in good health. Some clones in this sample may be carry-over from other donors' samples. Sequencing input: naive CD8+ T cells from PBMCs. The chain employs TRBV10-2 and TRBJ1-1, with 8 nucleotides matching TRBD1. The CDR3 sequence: CASGTGNTEAFF. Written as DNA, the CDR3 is TGCGCCAGCGGGACAGGGAACACTGAAGCTTTCTTT.